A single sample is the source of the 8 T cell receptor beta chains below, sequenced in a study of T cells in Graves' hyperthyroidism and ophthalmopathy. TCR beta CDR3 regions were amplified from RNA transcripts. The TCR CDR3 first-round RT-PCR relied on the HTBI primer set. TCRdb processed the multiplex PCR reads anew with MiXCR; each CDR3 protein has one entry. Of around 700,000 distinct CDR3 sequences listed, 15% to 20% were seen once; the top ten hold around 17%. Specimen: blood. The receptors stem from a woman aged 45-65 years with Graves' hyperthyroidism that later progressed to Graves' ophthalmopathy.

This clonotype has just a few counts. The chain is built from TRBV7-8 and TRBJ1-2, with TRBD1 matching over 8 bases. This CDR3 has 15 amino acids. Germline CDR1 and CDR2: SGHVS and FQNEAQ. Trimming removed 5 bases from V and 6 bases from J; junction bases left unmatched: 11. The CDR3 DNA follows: TGTGCCAGCAGCCCCAGTTTCGGGACAGGAAATGGCTACACCTTC. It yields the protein CASSPSFGTGNGYTF. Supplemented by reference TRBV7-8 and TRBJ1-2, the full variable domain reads GAGVSQSPRYKVAKRGQDVALRCDPISGHVSLFWYQQALGQGPEFLTYFQNEAQLDKSGLPSDRFFAERPEGSVSTLKIQRTQQEDSAVYLCASSPSFGTGNGYTFGSGTRLTVV.

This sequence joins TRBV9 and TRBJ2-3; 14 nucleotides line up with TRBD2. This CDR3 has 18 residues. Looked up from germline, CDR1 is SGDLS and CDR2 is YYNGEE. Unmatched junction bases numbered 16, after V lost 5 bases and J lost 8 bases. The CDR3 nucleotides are TGTGCCAGCAGTGAAAGACCGACTAGCGGGGGGGCCCGCGCTACGCAGTATTTT. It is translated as CASSERPTSGGARATQYF. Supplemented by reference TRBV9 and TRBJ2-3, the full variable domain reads DSGVTQTPKHLITATGQRVTLRCSPRSGDLSVYWYQQSLDQGLQFLIQYYNGEERAKGNILERFSAQQFPDLHSELNLSSLELGDSALYFCASSERPTSGGARATQYFGPGTRLTVL.

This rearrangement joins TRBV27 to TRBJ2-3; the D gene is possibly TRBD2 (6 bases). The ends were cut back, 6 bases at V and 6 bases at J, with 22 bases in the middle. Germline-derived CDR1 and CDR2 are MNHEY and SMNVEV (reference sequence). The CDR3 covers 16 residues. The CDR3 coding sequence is TGTGCCAGCAGCAAGGGGTGGAGCGGGTACCGGGATACGCAGTATTTT. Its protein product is CASSKGWSGYRDTQYF.

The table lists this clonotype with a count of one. The CDR3 region is CASSQGMGSYEQYF. In DNA, the CDR3 is TGCGCCAGCAGCCAAGGGATGGGATCCTACGAGCAGTACTTC. The chain couples TRBV4-1 to TRBJ2-7; no definite D call. V was clipped by 1 base and J by 1 base, with 8 bases between them. Germline CDR1 MGHRA, CDR2 YSYEKL. This CDR3 has 14 residues.

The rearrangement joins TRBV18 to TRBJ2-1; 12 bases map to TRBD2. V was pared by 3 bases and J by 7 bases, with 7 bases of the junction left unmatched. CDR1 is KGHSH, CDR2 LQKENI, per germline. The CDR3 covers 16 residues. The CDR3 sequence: CASSPWTSGDDNEQFF. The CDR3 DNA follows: TGTGCCAGCTCACCTTGGACTAGCGGGGACGATAATGAGCAGTTCTTC.

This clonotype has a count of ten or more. Here the CDR3 reads CASSQGRGNTEAFF. CDR3 nucleotide sequence: TGTGCCAGCAGCCAGGGCAGGGGGAACACTGAAGCTTTCTTT. The chain has TRBV3-1 and TRBJ1-1; D possibly corresponds to TRBD1 (6 bases). Germline-derived CDR1 and CDR2 are LGHDT and YNNKEL (reference sequence). Trimming pared 3 bases from V and 1 base from J, leaving 9 bases between. This CDR3 contains 14 residues.

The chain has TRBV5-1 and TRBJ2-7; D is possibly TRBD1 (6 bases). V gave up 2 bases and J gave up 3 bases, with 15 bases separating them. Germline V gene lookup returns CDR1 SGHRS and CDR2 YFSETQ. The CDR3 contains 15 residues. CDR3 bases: TGCGCCAGCAGCTTAACTCCGGGACACGTCTACGAGCAGTACTTC. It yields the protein CASSLTPGHVYEQYF.

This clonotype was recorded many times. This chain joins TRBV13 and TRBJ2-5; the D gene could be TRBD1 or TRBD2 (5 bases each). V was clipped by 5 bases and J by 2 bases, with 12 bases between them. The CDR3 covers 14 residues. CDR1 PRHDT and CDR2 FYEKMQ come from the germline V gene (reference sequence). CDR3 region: CASSTGRIQETQYF. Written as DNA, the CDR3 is TGTGCCAGCAGCACGGGACGGATACAAGAGACCCAGTACTTC.